The clone carrying this TCR beta chain was seen more than once but under ten times. The data derive from a study of T cells in Graves' hyperthyroidism and ophthalmopathy. Patients aged 18 to 65 with hyperthyroidism were newly diagnosed, with duration under 2 months. Diagnostic decisions used clinical symptoms, serum thyroxine and TRAb, thyroid ultrasound and orbital computed tomography. Amplified TCR beta CDR3 regions came from RNA transcripts. The TCR CDR3 was amplified in a first-round RT-PCR using the HTBI primer set. Using its own MiXCR run on the multiplex PCR reads, TCRdb lists one record per CDR3 protein. The sample gives around 280,000 distinct CDR3 sequences, roughly 15% of which show up once; 6% to 8% is in the top ten. Trimming cost V 3 bases and J 0 bases, with 18 bases left between them. CDR1 and CDR2 (germline): DFQATT, SNEGSKA (reference sequence). The CDR3 is made up of 17 amino acids.

The chain has TRBV20-1 and TRBJ1-5; possibly TRBD1 for D (5 bases). The TCR was taken from a woman aged 25 to 39 with Graves' hyperthyroidism that later progressed to Graves' ophthalmopathy. The sequencing sample was made of blood. The CDR3 nucleotides are TGCAGTGCTAGTGGGCCAGGGATTAAATATAGCAATCAGCCCCAGCATTTT. It specifies CSASGPGIKYSNQPQHF.